This T cell receptor (beta chain) was profiled in a study of blood T cell repertoires in COVID-19. Background on the study: Some COVID-19 samples were acute and others convalescent; all came from the United States, Italy and Spain. Sample material is recorded as cDNA or gDNA derived from T cells, B-cell-depleted T cells, or PBMCs.

In the study's own analysis: Amplification of reference gene primers provided the estimated nucleated cell counts. Assay: immunoSEQ multiplex PCR; the TCRdb copy retains only in-frame clones and omits some. That table supplies the V and J calls and clone size; D and trimming were determined from the DNA. This sample has about 55,000 clones, with roughly four fifths found just once. Trimming shortened V by 0 bases and J by 7 bases, and 9 bases separated the two germline ends. The CDR3 sequence is 13 residues long. Germline CDR1 is LGHNA and CDR2 is YNFKEQ. Sequencing input: peripheral blood. The rearrangement uses TRBV4-2 and TRBJ1-1; D remains unclear. The origin of this receptor is a human donor in a cohort sampled during active or convalescent COVID-19. The CDR3: CASSQEGSREAFF. The CDR3 region has the DNA TGTGCCAGCAGCCAAGAAGGGAGCCGTGAAGCTTTCTTT.